The rows below give T cell receptor beta chains drawn from one sample of a study of radiation and T cells in renal cell carcinoma. TCRdb's table, derived via immunoSEQ multiplex PCR, lists solely in-frame clones and lacks some. Here the sample spans approximately 140,000 clones, about 88% being singletons. The sequencing used blood, collected from a patient whose treatment included radiotherapy and nephrectomy. Receptors originate from a woman aged 70-85 years with renal cell carcinoma. CDR3s leave out the opening cysteine and the closing phenylalanine or tryptophan. D genes are given only for firm matches. Expanded clones get a size class; other rows say once, few or many, or leave the size out.

v_call cdr3_length clone_size d_call cdr3_aa
TRBV5-6 12 NA NA ASSLKAITDTQY
TRBV29-1 13 NA NA SATAWSGNSFEAF
TRBV9 11 NA NA ASSGGELYEQY
TRBV18 12 once NA ASSPSSYNSPLH
TRBV2 13 NA TRBD1 ASRLDRATNEKLF
TRBV6-6 12 NA NA ASIPGTMNTEAF
TRBV7-8 19 NA TRBD2 ASSIPGLAGGLPWYQETQY
TRBV27 16 once TRBD2 ASSPGLAGGRGTDTQY
TRBV7-2 13 NA NA ASSSGGAGKNIQY
TRBV30 11 NA NA AWRSQVATEAF
TRBV27 11 NA NA ASSPGAWGTQY
TRBV27 13 NA TRBD1 ASSGQGRRGNTIY
TRBV2 13 NA NA ASSVTGLTYNEQF
TRBV27 13 NA NA ASSSRGENTDTQY
TRBV25-1 9 NA NA ASTPGGEQY
TRBV21-1 11 NA NA ASRCSPFGEAF
TRBV28 13 NA NA ASSFGGQFNQPQH
TRBV19 15 NA NA ASSIDLGRTSNQPQH
TRBV15 12 NA TRBD1 ATNFGQAQEAQY
TRBV29-1 8 few NA SAGEEGYT
TRBV5-6 11 NA NA ASSPSSRETQY
TRBV18 14 NA NA ASSPQGGSGANVLT
TRBV4-3 11 few NA ASSQVVLYGYT
TRBV9 13 NA NA ASSVEEGGTYEQY
TRBV28 12 NA TRBD2 ASTPQGLGETQY
TRBV6-1 11 NA NA ASTGISNQPQH
TRBV7-2 13 NA NA ASSSDIRSTDTQY
TRBV19 13 NA TRBD1 ASSADRGLNSPLH
TRBV5-5 13 NA TRBD1 ASSGGTGQGNTIY